The next 2 T cell receptor beta chains were all read from a single sample in a study of blood T cells in healthy people across ages. For the second PCR, which ran for about 6 to 11 cycles, a sample-barcoded 5' primer and a J-beta primer mix were used. TCRdb ran MiXCR on the 5' RACE reads and lists one entry per CDR3 protein. The sample has approximately 790,000 distinct CDR3 sequences, approximately 65% seen once. Sequencing was performed on blood. The receptors stem from a young man in good health.

This clonotype was observed a handful of times. The chain has TRBV27 and TRBJ2-1; a possible D gene is TRBD1 (5 bases). Trimming cost V 0 bases and J 7 bases, with 13 bases left between them. There are 15 residues in the CDR3. Germline-derived CDR1 and CDR2 are MNHEY and SMNVEV (reference sequence). CDR3 in DNA: TGTGCCAGCAGTTTATCGAGCCAGGGTAGGAATGAGCAGTTCTTC. Translation: CASSLSSQGRNEQFF.

With regard to this clonotype: Germline is not matched at one junction end, which may reflect a read error. This CDR3 reads CASSQAARNGADVLTF. CDR3 DNA sequence: TGTGCCAGCAGCCAAGCGGCAAGAAATGGGGCCGACGTCCTGACTTTC. The rearrangement uses TRBV4-2 and TRBJ2-6; TRBD1 might be the D (5 bases). Germline CDR1 and CDR2: LGHNA and YNFKEQ. This CDR3 comprises 16 residues.